The source of this T cell receptor (beta chain) is a study of blood T cells in healthy people across ages. Study findings and constraints: Underestimates were what the diversity estimates from one million T cells were considered to be.

Through a sample-barcoded 5' primer and a J-beta primer mix, a second PCR was run for about 6 to 11 cycles. One entry per CDR3 protein, called by TCRdb with MiXCR from the 5' RACE reads. The repertoire holds over 600,000 distinct CDR3 sequences, with about 47% as singletons. The CDR3 is 15 amino acids. The V gene lost 3 bases and the J gene lost 4 bases, with 13 bases spanning the gap. About this clonotype itself: No antigen is known for it.

Donors each provided 8 to 10 milliliters of peripheral blood. The source material was blood. The V and J genes are TRBV12-3 or TRBV12-4 and TRBJ2-1; D tentatively fits TRBD1 or TRBD2 (5 bases each). The clonotype comes from a man at least 80 years old in good health. CDR3: CASSFRDLSYNEQFF. CDR3 DNA sequence: TGTGCCAGCAGTTTTAGGGACCTCTCATACAATGAGCAGTTCTTC.